This TCR beta chain was sequenced during a study of T-cell reconstitution after alpha-beta-depleted transplantation in children. Study-level results: TCRbeta diversity was high at day 60 in some patients (a result of surviving recipient T cells and thymic progenitors). Several hundred expanded graft clones reportedly gave rise to the alpha-beta T cells present about two months after transplant.

Trimming shortened V by 3 bases and J by 4 bases, and 4 bases separated the two germline ends. Germline V gene sequence: CDR1 MDHEN, CDR2 SYDVKM. The CDR3 covers 12 residues. Using unique molecular identifiers, the investigators prepared the TCRbeta library. TCRdb re-called the PCR reads through MiXCR, storing one row per CDR3 protein. The table has about 58,000 distinct CDR3 sequences, roughly 46% seen once. Concerning this clonotype itself: Its cognate antigen is unknown.

This TCR was recovered from a male patient younger than 18 who had a stem cell transplant for acute lymphoblastic leukemia, so the T cells may come from the graft donor. The J gene is TRBJ1-5, the V gene TRBV28, with D unresolved. The source material was PBMCs, mostly from graft donor cells, sampled 360 days after TCRalphabeta/CD19-depleted stem cell transplant. CDR3 DNA: TGTGCCAGCAGTTTCGGGAATCAGCCCCAGCATTTT. This gives the protein CASSFGNQPQHF.